The source of this TCR beta chain is a study of blood T cell repertoires in COVID-19. Study context: T cells, B-cell-depleted T cells, or PBMCs supplied cDNA or gDNA.

Original data processing: Nucleated cell number was recorded as an estimate derived from reference gene primer amplification. Here immunoSEQ multiplex PCR was the method, and the copy in TCRdb shows in-frame clones only, minus some. The DNA gave D and trimming, while V, J and clone size come from that table. There are under 85,000 clones in the sample; more than 75% occur only once, and approximately 17% lies in the top ten. The CDR3 is 15 amino acids. V dropped 1 base and J dropped 6; count of bases not matched to a gene: 10. CDR1 is GTSNPN, CDR2 SVGIG, per germline (reference sequence). The material sequenced was peripheral blood. This chain connects TRBV30 to TRBJ2-7; TRBD1 aligns across 9 bases. The sequence came from a man aged 35 to 55 with COVID-19, enrolled during active disease. The CDR3 is CAWSARVQGASEQYF. For the CDR3, the DNA is TGTGCCTGGAGTGCCCGAGTACAGGGGGCAAGCGAGCAGTACTTC.